This T cell receptor beta chain emerged from a study of T cell repertoires in cytomegalovirus infection. Looking at the study overall: CMV epitopes that were recently identified and HLA-C-restricted were used alongside well-studied HLA-B-restricted ones.

Regarding this clonotype: Its target is unknown.

Study observations and caveats: Dominant in the ex vivo response were TCR beta clonotypes restricted by HLA-C and specific for CMV.

Each CDR3 protein gets one entry after TCRdb re-called the reads with MiXCR. The sample lists a few hundred thousand distinct CDR3 sequences, 22% occurring once. This specimen was cultured PBMCs, taken from culture after CMV antigen stimulation. This clonotype was sampled from a human donor in good health (CMV status not recorded). Some clones in this sample may be carry-over from other donors' samples.

The CDR3, as DNA: TGTGCCAGCGGGGACAGGGTGGATACTGGAAACACCATATATTTT. Residues: CASGDRVDTGNTIYF. This chain joins TRBV7-2 and TRBJ1-3, with TRBD1 matching 9 bases. This CDR3 spans 15 amino acids. Trimming at V came to 8 bases and at J to 2 bases, leaving 7 bases not matched to a gene. The V gene's germline CDR1 is SGHTA and CDR2 FQGNSA.